This TCR beta chain comes out of a study of cytomegalovirus exposure and HLA in healthy donors. Worth noting for this clone: What it binds is not known.

Amplification used 60 Vbeta primers and 13 Jbeta primers. Assay used: immunoSEQ multiplex PCR; TCRdb lists only in-frame clones, some missing. The table lists under 150,000 clones, around three quarters of them singletons. Germline V gene data show CDR1 as SGDLS and CDR2 as YYNGEE. The CDR3 is 14 residues long. Trimming took off 3 bases at V and 4 bases at J, with 11 bases between the two ends. Study-wide results and caveats: CMV antigen specificity of a few CMV-associated chains was confirmed in vitro. Accurate HLA-A and HLA-B prediction from TCR beta sequences was reported for most subjects. The study flagged about 150 TCR beta chains as cytomegalovirus-associated.

This receptor was taken from a man aged 18-30 years in good health and CMV-seronegative. Sequencing was done on a sample of PBMCs. The chain links TRBV9 to TRBJ1-5; D gene ambiguous. The DNA of the CDR3 is TGTGCCAGCAGCGGACCCGACTGGAATCAGCCCCAGCATTTT. This encodes CASSGPDWNQPQHF.